The table lists the clone carrying this TCR beta chain with a count of one. The data were obtained in a study of CD8 T cells in Susac syndrome. The authors reverse transcribed 0.5 to 1 ug RNA with random hexamers. TCRdb independently ran MiXCR on the immunoSEQ multiplex PCR reads; one entry per CDR3 protein. The sample has 100,000 to 150,000 distinct CDR3 sequences; more than 85% are singletons. Germline assignment: CDR1 LGHDT and CDR2 YNNKEL (reference sequence). The CDR3 length is 18 residues. V lost 3 bases and J 2 bases, leaving 19 bases between the germline ends. The TCR originated in a human donor with multiple sclerosis. The sequencing input was CD8+ T cells from PBMCs. V gene TRBV3-1 combines with J gene TRBJ2-2; no firm D call. CDR3 DNA: TGTGCCAGCAGCCACAACTTCTTTGGTTGGTTTAACACCGGGGAGCTGTTTTTT. This gives the protein CASSHNFFGWFNTGELFF.